This T cell receptor (beta chain) appears in the sequencing data of a study of T cells expressing NK-cell markers. Study details: Seven sequenced donors out of eight were HCMV-seropositive, one seronegative.

TCRdb reprocessed the 5' RACE reads, with one entry per CDR3 protein and no DNA. This repertoire includes more than 90,000 distinct CDR3 sequences. Germline V lookup: CDR1 DFQATT, CDR2 SNEGSKA (reference sequence). The CDR3 length is 15 residues. The sample taken for sequencing was blood T cells: a sorted CD56 or NKG2C T cell subset, CD4+ or CD8+ T cells, or bulk PBMC T cells (not recorded which). The source of this sequence is a woman between 18 and 75 years old in good health. This chain links TRBV20-1 with TRBJ2-1; the TCRdb call, TRBD2, lacks DNA for checking. CDR3 loop: CSASEREVPYNEQFF.